The sequence of this TCR beta chain was determined in a study of blood T cell repertoires in COVID-19. Overall study: The analysed material was cDNA or gDNA that came from T cells, B-cell-depleted T cells, or PBMCs.

The J segment lost 3 bases and the V segment lost 3 bases, leaving 4 bases of the junction unmatched. Germline CDR1 and CDR2: SGHRS and YFSETQ. The CDR3 runs to 14 residues. The Seattle patients joined while their infection was active and were tracked longitudinally afterward. Sequencing used immunoSEQ multiplex PCR; TCRdb keeps in-frame clones, though not all of them. The repertoire holds under 200,000 clones, with around 87% as singletons. This sequence joins TRBV5-1 and TRBJ2-5, with TRBD1 matching 8 bases. The source material was peripheral blood. This clonotype originated in a woman in her sixties or seventies with COVID-19, enrolled during active disease. The CDR3 DNA follows: TGCGCCAGCAGCTACGGACAGGGTAAAGAGACCCAGTACTTC. As protein: CASSYGQGKETQYF. The variable domain in full, completed from reference TRBV5-1 and TRBJ2-5, reads KAGVTQTPRYLIKTRGQQVTLSCSPISGHRSVSWYQQTPGQGLQFLFEYFSETQRNKGNFPGRFSGRQFSNSRSEMNVSTLELGDSALYLCASSYGQGKETQYFGPGTRLLVL.